This entry lists 17 T cell receptor beta chains sequenced from one sample in a study of shared clonotypes between healthy human individuals. CD45RO-negative, CCR7-positively selected cells formed the naive CD8 fraction, excluding terminally differentiated effector memory CD45RA+ cells. The table came from immunoSEQ multiplex PCR; TCRdb's copy has only in-frame clones and leaves some out. The repertoire includes over 2 million clones, roughly 95% of them detected once, and roughly 1.1% sits in the top ten. The specimen sequenced was naive CD8+ T cells sorted from blood. These receptors originate from a man younger than 35 in good health.

This chain uses TRBV28 with TRBJ2-3; a weak D match, TRBD1 (5 bases). Germline CDR1 and CDR2: MDHEN and SYDVKM. Trimming cost V 5 bases and J 1 base, with 13 bases left between them. This CDR3 region has 15 residues. CDR3 sequence reads: CASSRESGRTDTQYF. The CDR3, as DNA: TGTGCCAGCAGTAGAGAGTCAGGGCGCACAGATACGCAGTATTTT. The whole variable domain, filled in from reference TRBV28 and TRBJ2-3, reads DVKVTQSSRYLVKRTGEKVFLECVQDMDHENMFWYRQDPGLGLRLIYFSYDVKMKEKGDIPEGYSVSREKKERFSLILESASTNQTSMYLCASSRESGRTDTQYFGPGTRLTVL.

The chain couples TRBV2 to TRBJ1-4; TRBD1 agrees at 8 bases. This CDR3 contains 14 residues. The V gene's germline CDR1 is SNHLY and CDR2 FYNNEI. Trimming removed 3 bases from V and 7 bases from J; junction bases left unmatched: 4. The CDR3 here is CASSDFQGAEKLFF. The CDR3 bases are TGTGCCAGCAGTGATTTCCAGGGGGCTGAAAAACTGTTTTTT. The entire variable domain, with the rest obtained from reference TRBV2 and TRBJ1-4, is as follows: EPEVTQTPSHQVTQMGQEVILRCVPISNHLYFYWYRQILGQKVEFLVSFYNNEISEKSEIFDDQFSVERPDGSNFTLKIRSTKLEDSAMYFCASSDFQGAEKLFFGSGTQLSVL.

Concerning this clone: The same CDR3 arises from other DNA sequences in this sample as well. The chain recombines TRBV9 with TRBJ2-2, with D unresolved. The germline CDR1 and CDR2 sequences are SGDLS and YYNGEE. The CDR3 is 13 residues long. V was clipped by 0 bases and J by 5 bases, with 5 bases between them. CDR3 sequence reads: CASSVGITGELFF. Here the CDR3 DNA reads TGTGCCAGCAGCGTAGGGATTACCGGGGAGCTGTTTTTT.

The CDR3, as DNA: TGTGCCAGCAGCTTGGAACTAGCGGGGGTTGAGCAGTTCTTC. Translating it yields CASSLELAGVEQFF. The chain employs TRBV5-6 and TRBJ2-1, with 11 positions matching TRBD2. The CDR3 is 14 residues long. CDR1 is SGHDT and CDR2 is YYEEEE in the germline V gene. Trimming cost V 0 bases and J 9 bases; bases outside gene matches: 2.

The chain couples TRBV13 to TRBJ2-3; D gene ambiguous. Trimming pared 1 base from V and 1 base from J, leaving 3 bases between. This CDR3 spans 13 amino acids. CDR1 PRHDT and CDR2 FYEKMQ come from the germline V gene (reference sequence). CDR3 DNA: TGTGCCAGCAGCTTAGAGCGCACAGATACGCAGTATTTT. Its protein is CASSLERTDTQYF.

The V gene is TRBV9, the J gene TRBJ2-1, with unresolved D. This CDR3 has 16 residues. Germline loops: CDR1 SGDLS, CDR2 YYNGEE. With 1 base removed from V and 4 bases from J, the gap between germline ends came to 15 bases. Written as DNA, the CDR3 is TGTGCCAGCAGCGTATGGGGTACCGGCATATACAATGAGCAGTTCTTC. This gives the protein CASSVWGTGIYNEQFF.

The V and J genes are TRBV2 and TRBJ2-7; the D gene could be TRBD1 or TRBD2 (5 bases each). The germline gives CDR1 SNHLY, CDR2 FYNNEI. V lost 6 bases and J lost 3, with 15 bases in between. The CDR3 has 14 amino acids. The CDR3 DNA sequence: TGTGCCAGCAGCGCAGGGTTCGGGGACTACGAGCAGTACTTC. As protein: CASSAGFGDYEQYF.

The gene calls are TRBV5-1 and TRBJ2-1; TRBD2 matches 13 bases. The CDR3 has 14 amino acids. CDR1 and CDR2 from the germline V gene are SGHRS and YFSETQ. J was trimmed by 15 bases and V by 0 bases; bases with no gene match: 6. The CDR3 loop is CASSLGLAGGVLFF. Here the CDR3 DNA reads TGCGCCAGCAGCTTGGGACTAGCGGGGGGCGTTCTGTTCTTC.

The chain employs TRBV5-6 and TRBJ1-4; unclear D gene. The CDR3 consists of 15 residues. V gave up 0 bases and J gave up 4 bases, with 10 bases separating them. Germline values: CDR1 SGHDT, CDR2 YYEEEE. The CDR3 sequence is CASSLVGAHNEKLFF. The CDR3 DNA sequence: TGTGCCAGCAGCTTGGTTGGCGCCCATAATGAAAAACTGTTTTTT. Combining the CDR3 with reference TRBV5-6 and TRBJ1-4 gives the whole variable domain DAGVTQSPTHLIKTRGQQVTLRCSPKSGHDTVSWYQQALGQGPQFIFQYYEEEERQRGNFPDRFSGHQFPNYSSELNVNALLLGDSALYLCASSLVGAHNEKLFFGSGTQLSVL.

J is TRBJ2-1 and V is TRBV7-2; D unclear. There are 15 residues in the CDR3. The germline V gene encodes CDR1 SGHTA and CDR2 FQGNSA. Trimming left V 1 base short and J 5 bases short, with 12 bases between. The CDR3 loop reads CASSLGPSQNNEQFF. CDR3 nucleotides: TGTGCCAGCAGCTTAGGACCCTCCCAGAACAATGAGCAGTTCTTC.

The chain joins TRBV7-2 to TRBJ1-3; D is uncertain. The ends were cut back, 5 bases at V and 0 bases at J, with 11 bases in the middle. The CDR3 runs 15 residues. CDR1 and CDR2 from the germline V gene are SGHTA and FQGNSA. For the CDR3, the DNA is TGTGCCAGCAGCCCTGGGGAGAGCTCTGGAAACACCATATATTTT. Amino acids: CASSPGESSGNTIYF.

With regard to this clone: Other DNA sequences in the same sample also yield this CDR3. The chain links TRBV7-9 to TRBJ2-7; D possibly matches TRBD1 or TRBD2 (5 bases each). CDR1 and CDR2 from the germline V gene are SEHNR and FQNEAQ (reference sequence). Trimming removed 5 bases from V and 3 bases from J, with 11 bases in between. CDR3 size: 13 residues. The CDR3 DNA is TGTGCCAGCAGCCCAAGGGACGGCTACGAGCAGTACTTC. Residues: CASSPRDGYEQYF.

The chain recombines TRBV6-5 with TRBJ1-4, with 8 bases fitting TRBD1. The germline gives CDR1 MNHEY, CDR2 SVGAGI. The length of the CDR3 is 13 residues. The J segment lost 5 bases and the V segment lost 6 bases, leaving 2 bases of the junction unmatched. The CDR3 spells CASRGTGNEKLFF. CDR3 in DNA: TGTGCCAGCAGGGGGACAGGAAATGAAAAACTGTTTTTT.

In its sample, this clone was seen once. The V gene is TRBV9, the J gene TRBJ1-5, with 7 bases identical to TRBD1. Germline V CDR1 and CDR2: SGDLS, YYNGEE. V lost 0 bases to trimming and J lost 4 bases; unmatched junction nucleotides: 4. This CDR3 is built from 15 residues. The CDR3: CASSVGGDRNQPQHF. The CDR3 coding sequence is TGTGCCAGCAGCGTAGGTGGGGACAGAAATCAGCCCCAGCATTTT.

Comment on this clone: This CDR3 is also generated by other DNA sequences in the sample. The V call is TRBV28, the J call TRBJ2-7; either TRBD1 or TRBD2 may fit D (5 bases each). V was cut by 3 bases and J by 0 bases, with 12 bases left in between. CDR3 length: 15 residues. The germline V gene has CDR1 MDHEN and CDR2 SYDVKM. The DNA of the CDR3 is TGTGCCAGCAGTTTGAGGGGTCAGGTCTCCTACGAGCAGTACTTC. Residues: CASSLRGQVSYEQYF.

The chain couples TRBV4-1 to TRBJ2-1; TRBD2 agrees at 12 bases. The germline gives CDR1 MGHRA, CDR2 YSYEKL. After removal of 2 bases from V and 7 bases from J, the junction contained 6 bases not matched to a gene. This CDR3 contains 16 residues. Here the CDR3 DNA reads TGCGCCAGCAGCCAATTCCCTAGCGGGGGGGGTAATGAGCAGTTCTTC. This gives the protein CASSQFPSGGGNEQFF.

The chain couples TRBV4-3 to TRBJ1-2; a weak D match, TRBD1 (6 bases). Between the trimmed V and J ends, which lost 1 base and 4 bases, there was a span of 10 bases. Germline V gene sequence: CDR1 LGHNA, CDR2 YSLEER. The CDR3 runs 14 residues. Written as DNA, the CDR3 is TGCGCCAGCAGCCAAGTTACGGGGGCCTATGGCTACACCTTC. This codes for CASSQVTGAYGYTF.